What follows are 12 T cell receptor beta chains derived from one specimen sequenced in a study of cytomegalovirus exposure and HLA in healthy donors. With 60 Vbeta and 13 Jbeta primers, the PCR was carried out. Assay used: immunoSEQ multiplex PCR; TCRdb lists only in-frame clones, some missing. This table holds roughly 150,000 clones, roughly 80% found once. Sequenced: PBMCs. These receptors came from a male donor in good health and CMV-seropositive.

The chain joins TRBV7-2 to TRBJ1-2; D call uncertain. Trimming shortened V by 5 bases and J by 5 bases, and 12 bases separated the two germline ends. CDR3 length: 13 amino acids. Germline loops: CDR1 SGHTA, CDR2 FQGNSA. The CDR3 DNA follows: TGTGCCAGCAGCCCCGGGAGGAATTATGGCTACACCTTC. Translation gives CASSPGRNYGYTF.

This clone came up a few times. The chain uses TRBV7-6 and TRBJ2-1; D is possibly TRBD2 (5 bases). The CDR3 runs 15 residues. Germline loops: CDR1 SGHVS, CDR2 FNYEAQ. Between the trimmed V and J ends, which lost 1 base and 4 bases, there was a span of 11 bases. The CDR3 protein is CASSLELGLYNEQFF. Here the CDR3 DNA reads TGTGCCAGCAGCTTAGAACTAGGTCTATACAATGAGCAGTTCTTC.

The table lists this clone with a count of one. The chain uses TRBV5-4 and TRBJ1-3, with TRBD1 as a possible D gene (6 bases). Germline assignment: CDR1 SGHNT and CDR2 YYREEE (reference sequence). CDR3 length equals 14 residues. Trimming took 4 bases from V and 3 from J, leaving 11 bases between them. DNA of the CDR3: TGTGCCAGCAGCCTACAGGGTTTTGGAAACACCATATATTTT. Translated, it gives CASSLQGFGNTIYF.

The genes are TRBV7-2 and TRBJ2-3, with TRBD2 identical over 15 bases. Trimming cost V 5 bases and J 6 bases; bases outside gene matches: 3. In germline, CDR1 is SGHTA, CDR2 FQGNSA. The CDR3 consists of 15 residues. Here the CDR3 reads CASSGGLAGGDTQYF. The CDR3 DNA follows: TGTGCCAGCAGCGGAGGACTAGCGGGGGGGGATACGCAGTATTTT.

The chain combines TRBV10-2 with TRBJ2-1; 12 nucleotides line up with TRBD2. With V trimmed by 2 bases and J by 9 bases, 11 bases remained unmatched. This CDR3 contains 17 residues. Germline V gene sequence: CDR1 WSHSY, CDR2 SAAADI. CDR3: CASSEAPSSGGAGEQFF. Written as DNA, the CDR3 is TGCGCCAGCAGTGAGGCACCTTCTAGCGGGGGGGCCGGTGAGCAGTTCTTC.

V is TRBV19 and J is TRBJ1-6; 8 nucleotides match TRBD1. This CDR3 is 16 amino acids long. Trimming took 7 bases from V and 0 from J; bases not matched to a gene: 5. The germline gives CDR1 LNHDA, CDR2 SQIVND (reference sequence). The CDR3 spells CASNGQGLSYNSPLHF. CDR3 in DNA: TGTGCCAGTAACGGACAGGGCCTCTCCTATAATTCACCCCTCCACTTT.

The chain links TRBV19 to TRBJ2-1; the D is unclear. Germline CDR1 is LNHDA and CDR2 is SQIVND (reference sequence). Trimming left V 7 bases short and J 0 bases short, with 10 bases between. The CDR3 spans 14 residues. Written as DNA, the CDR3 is TGTGCCAGTAATGTAGAGTACTCCTACAATGAGCAGTTCTTC. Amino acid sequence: CASNVEYSYNEQFF.

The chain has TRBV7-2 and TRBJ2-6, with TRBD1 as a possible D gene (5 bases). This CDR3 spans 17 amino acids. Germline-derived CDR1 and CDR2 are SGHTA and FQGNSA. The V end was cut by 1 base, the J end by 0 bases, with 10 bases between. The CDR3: CASSLVGANSGANVLTF. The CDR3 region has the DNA TGTGCCAGCAGCTTAGTTGGGGCGAACTCTGGGGCCAACGTCCTGACTTTC.

Here the CDR3 DNA reads TGTGCCAGTAGTATAGGCGACAGGGAAACTGAAGCTTTCTTT. Translation gives CASSIGDRETEAFF. The gene calls are TRBV19 and TRBJ1-1; 7 nucleotides line up with TRBD1. The CDR3 extends over 14 amino acids. Trimming at V came to 1 base and at J to 5 bases, leaving 4 bases not matched to a gene. Germline V gene data show CDR1 as LNHDA and CDR2 as SQIVND (reference sequence).

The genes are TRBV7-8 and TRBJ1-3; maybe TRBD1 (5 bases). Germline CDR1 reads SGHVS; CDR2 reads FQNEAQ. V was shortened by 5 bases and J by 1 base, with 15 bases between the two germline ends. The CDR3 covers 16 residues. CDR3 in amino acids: CASSGRTFSSGNTIYF. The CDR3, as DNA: TGTGCCAGCAGCGGGCGGACATTCTCGTCTGGAAACACCATATATTTT.

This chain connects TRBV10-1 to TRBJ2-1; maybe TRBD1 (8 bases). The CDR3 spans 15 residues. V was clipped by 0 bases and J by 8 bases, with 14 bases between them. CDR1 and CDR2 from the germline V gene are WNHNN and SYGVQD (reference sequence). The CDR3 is CASSESDREGDEQFF. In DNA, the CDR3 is TGCGCCAGCAGTGAGTCGGACAGGGAGGGGGATGAGCAGTTCTTC.

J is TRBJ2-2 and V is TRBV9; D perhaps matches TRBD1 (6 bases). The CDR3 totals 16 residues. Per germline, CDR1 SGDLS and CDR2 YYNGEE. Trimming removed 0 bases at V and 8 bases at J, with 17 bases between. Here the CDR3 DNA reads TGTGCCAGCAGCGTAGCAGGACCGCAAACAGGGGGGGAGCTGTTTTTT. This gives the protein CASSVAGPQTGGELFF.